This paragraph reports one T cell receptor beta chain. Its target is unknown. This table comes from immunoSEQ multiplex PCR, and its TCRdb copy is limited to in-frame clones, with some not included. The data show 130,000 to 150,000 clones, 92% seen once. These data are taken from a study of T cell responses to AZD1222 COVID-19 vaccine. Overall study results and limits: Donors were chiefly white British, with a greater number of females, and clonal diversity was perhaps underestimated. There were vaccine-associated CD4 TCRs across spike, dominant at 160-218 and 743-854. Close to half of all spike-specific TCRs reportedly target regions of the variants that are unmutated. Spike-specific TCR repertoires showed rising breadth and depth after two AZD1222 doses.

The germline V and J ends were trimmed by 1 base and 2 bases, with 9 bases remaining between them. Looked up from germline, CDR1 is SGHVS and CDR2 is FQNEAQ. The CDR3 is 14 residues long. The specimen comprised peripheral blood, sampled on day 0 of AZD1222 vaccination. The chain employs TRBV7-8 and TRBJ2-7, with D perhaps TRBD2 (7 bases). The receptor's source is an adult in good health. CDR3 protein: CASSLEGGAYEQYF. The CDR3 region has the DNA TGTGCCAGCAGCTTAGAGGGGGGGGCCTACGAGCAGTACTTC.